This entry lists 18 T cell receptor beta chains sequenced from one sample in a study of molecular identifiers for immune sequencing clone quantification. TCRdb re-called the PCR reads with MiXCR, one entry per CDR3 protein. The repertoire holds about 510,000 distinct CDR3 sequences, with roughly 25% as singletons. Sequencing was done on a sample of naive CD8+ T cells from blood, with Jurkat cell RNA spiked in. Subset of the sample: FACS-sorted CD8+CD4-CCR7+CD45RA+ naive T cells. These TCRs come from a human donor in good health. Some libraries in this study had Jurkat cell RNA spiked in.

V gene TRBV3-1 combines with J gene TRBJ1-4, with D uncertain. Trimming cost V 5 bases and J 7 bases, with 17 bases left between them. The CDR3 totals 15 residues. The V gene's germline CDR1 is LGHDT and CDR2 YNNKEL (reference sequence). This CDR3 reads CASSTRRTSSEKLFF. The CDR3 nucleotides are TGTGCCAGCAGCACCCGACGAACAAGCAGTGAAAAACTGTTTTTT.

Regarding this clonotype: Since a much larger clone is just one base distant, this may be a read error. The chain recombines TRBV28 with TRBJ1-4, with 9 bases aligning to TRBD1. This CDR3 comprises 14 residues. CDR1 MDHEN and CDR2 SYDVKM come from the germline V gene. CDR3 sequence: CASKPDRGGEKLVF. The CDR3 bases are TGTGCCAGCAAGCCGGACAGGGGAGGTGAAAAACTGGTTTTT. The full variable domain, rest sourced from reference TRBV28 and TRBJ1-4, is DVKVTQSSRYLVKRTGEKVFLECVQDMDHENMFWYRQDPGLGLRLIYFSYDVKMKEKGDIPEGYSVSREKKERFSLILESASTNQTSMYLCASKPDRGGEKLVFGSGTQLSVL.

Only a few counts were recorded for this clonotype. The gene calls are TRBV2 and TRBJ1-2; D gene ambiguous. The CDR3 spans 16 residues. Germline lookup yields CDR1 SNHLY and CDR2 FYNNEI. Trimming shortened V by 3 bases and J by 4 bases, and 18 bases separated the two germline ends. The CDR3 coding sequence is TGTGCCAGCAGTGAGAGAAGCGTGGAACCTCCCTATGGCTACACCTTC. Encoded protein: CASSERSVEPPYGYTF.

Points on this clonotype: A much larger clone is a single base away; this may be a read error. CDR3 loop: CASRPGSSGLTDTQYF. The CDR3 region has the DNA TGTGCCAGCAGGCCTGGGTCTAGCGGCCTCACAGATACGCAGTATTTT. V gene TRBV12-3 or TRBV12-4 combines with J gene TRBJ2-3, with 7 bases that match TRBD2. The CDR3 spans 16 residues. Trimming cost V 6 bases and J 2 bases; bases outside gene matches: 11.

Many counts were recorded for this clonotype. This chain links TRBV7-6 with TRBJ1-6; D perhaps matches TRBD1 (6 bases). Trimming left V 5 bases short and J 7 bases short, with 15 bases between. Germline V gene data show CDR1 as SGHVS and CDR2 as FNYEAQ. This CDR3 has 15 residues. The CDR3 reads CASSPGAGQNSPLHF. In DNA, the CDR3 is TGTGCCAGCAGCCCCGGTGCGGGACAAAATTCACCCCTCCACTTT.

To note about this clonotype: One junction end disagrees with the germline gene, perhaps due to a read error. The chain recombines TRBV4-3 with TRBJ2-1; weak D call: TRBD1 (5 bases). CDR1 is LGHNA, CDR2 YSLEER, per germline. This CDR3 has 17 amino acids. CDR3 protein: CTSSQEWPDSTFNEQFF. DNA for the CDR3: TGCACCAGCAGCCAAGAGTGGCCAGACAGTACCTTCAATGAGCAGTTCTTC.

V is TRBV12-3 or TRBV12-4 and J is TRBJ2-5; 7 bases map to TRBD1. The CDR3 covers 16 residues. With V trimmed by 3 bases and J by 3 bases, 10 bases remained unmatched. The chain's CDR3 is CASSFIGQEQKETQYF. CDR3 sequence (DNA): TGTGCCAGCAGTTTTATTGGACAGGAACAGAAAGAGACCCAGTACTTC.

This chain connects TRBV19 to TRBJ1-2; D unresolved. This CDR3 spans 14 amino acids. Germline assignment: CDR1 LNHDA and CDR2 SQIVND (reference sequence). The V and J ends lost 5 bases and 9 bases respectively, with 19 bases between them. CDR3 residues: CASSPLGQELSYTF. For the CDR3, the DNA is TGTGCCAGTAGTCCTCTCGGCCAGGAACTTAGCTACACCTTC. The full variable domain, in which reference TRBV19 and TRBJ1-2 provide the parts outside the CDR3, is DGGITQSPKYLFRKEGQNVTLSCEQNLNHDAMYWYRQDPGQGLRLIYYSQIVNDFQKGDIAEGYSVSREKKESFPLTVTSAQKNPTAFYLCASSPLGQELSYTFGSGTRLTVV.

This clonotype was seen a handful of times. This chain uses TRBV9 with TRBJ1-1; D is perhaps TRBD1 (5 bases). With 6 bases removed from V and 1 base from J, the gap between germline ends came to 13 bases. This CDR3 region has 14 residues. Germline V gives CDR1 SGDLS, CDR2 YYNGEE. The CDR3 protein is CASTFSDRNTEAFF. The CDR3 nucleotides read TGTGCCAGCACCTTTTCCGACAGGAACACTGAAGCTTTCTTT.

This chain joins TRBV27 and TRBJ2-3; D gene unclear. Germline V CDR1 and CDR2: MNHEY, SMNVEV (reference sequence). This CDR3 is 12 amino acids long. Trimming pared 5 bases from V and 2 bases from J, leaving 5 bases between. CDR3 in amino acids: CASSNPTDTQYF. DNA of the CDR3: TGTGCCAGCAGTAACCCCACAGATACGCAGTATTTT.

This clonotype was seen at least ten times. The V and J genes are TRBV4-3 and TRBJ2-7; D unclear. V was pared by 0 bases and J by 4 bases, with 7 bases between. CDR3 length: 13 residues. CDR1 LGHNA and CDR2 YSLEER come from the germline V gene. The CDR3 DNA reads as TGCGCCAGCAGCCAAGAATCCCGATACGAGCAGTACTTC. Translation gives CASSQESRYEQYF.

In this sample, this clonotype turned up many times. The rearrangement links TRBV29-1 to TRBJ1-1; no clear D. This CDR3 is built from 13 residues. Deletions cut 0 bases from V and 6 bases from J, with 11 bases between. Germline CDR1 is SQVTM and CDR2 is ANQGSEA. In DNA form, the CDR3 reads TGCAGCGTTGAAGAACCGAAGGTCTCTGAAGCTTTCTTT. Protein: CSVEEPKVSEAFF.

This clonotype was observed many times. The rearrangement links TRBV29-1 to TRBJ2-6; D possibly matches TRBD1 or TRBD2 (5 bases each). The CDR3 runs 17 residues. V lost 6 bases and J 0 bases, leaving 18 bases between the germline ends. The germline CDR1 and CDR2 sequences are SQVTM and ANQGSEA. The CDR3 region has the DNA TGCAGCGTCCACGACCAGGGACCGGACTCTGGGGCCAACGTCCTGACTTTC. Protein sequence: CSVHDQGPDSGANVLTF.

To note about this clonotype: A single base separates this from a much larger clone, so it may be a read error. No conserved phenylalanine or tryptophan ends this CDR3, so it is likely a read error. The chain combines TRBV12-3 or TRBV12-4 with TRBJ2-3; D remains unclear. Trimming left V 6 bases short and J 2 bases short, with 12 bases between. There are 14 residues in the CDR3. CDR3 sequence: CASRAAELTDTQYV. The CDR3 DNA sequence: TGTGCCAGCAGGGCTGCGGAACTCACAGATACGCAGTATGTT.

The CDR3 nucleotides are TGTGCCAGCAGCTTAACCCTAACAGGGCCCAAAACAGATACGCAGTATTTT. Translation gives CASSLTLTGPKTDTQYF. The chain uses TRBV7-9 and TRBJ2-3; TRBD1 is a possible D gene (6 bases). Germline V gene sequence: CDR1 SEHNR, CDR2 FQNEAQ (reference sequence). V gave up 2 bases and J gave up 3 bases, with 18 bases separating them. The length of the CDR3 is 17 residues.

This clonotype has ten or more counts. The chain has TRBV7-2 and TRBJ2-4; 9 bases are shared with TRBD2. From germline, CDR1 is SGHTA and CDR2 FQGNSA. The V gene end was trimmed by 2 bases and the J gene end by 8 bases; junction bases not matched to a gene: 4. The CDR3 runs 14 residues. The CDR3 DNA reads TGTGCCAGCAGCTTATTAGCGGGAGCAGACATTCAGTACTTC. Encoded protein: CASSLLAGADIQYF.

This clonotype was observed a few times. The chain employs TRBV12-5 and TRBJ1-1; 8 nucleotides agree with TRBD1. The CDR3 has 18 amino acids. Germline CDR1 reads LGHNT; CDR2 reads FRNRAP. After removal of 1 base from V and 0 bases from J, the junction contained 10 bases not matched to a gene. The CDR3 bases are TGTGCTAGTGGTTTGGAACTATATACGGACAGGGTGAACACTGAAGCTTTCTTT. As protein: CASGLELYTDRVNTEAFF. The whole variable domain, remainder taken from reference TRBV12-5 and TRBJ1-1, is DARVTQTPRHKVTEMGQEVTMRCQPILGHNTVFWYRQTMMQGLELLAYFRNRAPLDDSGMPKDRFSAEMPDATLATLKIQPSEPRDSAVYFCASGLELYTDRVNTEAFFGQGTRLTVV.

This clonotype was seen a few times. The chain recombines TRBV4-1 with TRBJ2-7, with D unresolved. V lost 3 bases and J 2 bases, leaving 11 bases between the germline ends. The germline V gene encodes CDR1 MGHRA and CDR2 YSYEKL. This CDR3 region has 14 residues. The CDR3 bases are TGCGCCAGCAGCCAGATAACAGTGACCTACGAGCAGTACTTC. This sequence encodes CASSQITVTYEQYF.